These 5 T cell receptor beta chains were sequenced from one sample in a study of early T cells in non-severe SARS-CoV-2 infection. TCRdb re-called the 5' RACE reads through MiXCR, storing one row per CDR3 protein. The data contain roughly 100,000 distinct CDR3 sequences, around 13% of them singletons. The sequenced sample consisted of whole blood. All receptors come from an adult who was a healthcare worker with PCR-confirmed SARS-CoV-2 infection or an uninfected control (not recorded which).

This chain connects TRBV12-3 or TRBV12-4 to TRBJ1-4; 7 nucleotides match TRBD1. The ends lost 2 bases at V and 10 bases at J; junction bases unmatched: 4. This CDR3 spans 13 amino acids. CDR3 DNA: TGTGCCAGCAGTTTAAGGTCAGGGGGAAAACTGTTTTTT. Translating gives CASSLRSGGKLFF.

The V and J genes are TRBV27 and TRBJ1-1; D ambiguous. Trimming took off 10 bases at V and 0 bases at J, with 6 bases between the two ends. The germline CDR1 and CDR2 sequences are MNHEY and SMNVEV (reference sequence). This CDR3 comprises 11 residues. The CDR3 DNA follows: TGTGCCACCGTTATGAACACTGAAGCTTTCTTT. Its translation: CATVMNTEAFF.

In this sample, this clonotype turned up a few times. The J gene is TRBJ1-6, the V gene TRBV9, with a possible D match to TRBD1 (5 bases). Germline CDR1 SGDLS, CDR2 YYNGEE. The CDR3 length is 15 residues. Between the trimmed V and J ends, which lost 4 bases and 5 bases, there was a span of 13 bases. CDR3 coding DNA: TGTGCCAGCAGCTCCCGGCAGGGCGATAATTCACCCCTCCACTTT. As protein: CASSSRQGDNSPLHF.

This clonotype appeared many times. The chain is built from TRBV19 and TRBJ1-5; possibly TRBD1 for D (5 bases). With 7 bases removed from V and 3 bases from J, the gap between germline ends came to 16 bases. The CDR3 extends over 15 amino acids. Germline V gene lookup returns CDR1 LNHDA and CDR2 SQIVND (reference sequence). DNA for the CDR3: TGTGCCAGTACCCCTAGGCGGGGCTACAATCAGCCCCAGCATTTT. Amino acids: CASTPRRGYNQPQHF. The full variable domain, its missing parts supplied by reference TRBV19 and TRBJ1-5, is DGGITQSPKYLFRKEGQNVTLSCEQNLNHDAMYWYRQDPGQGLRLIYYSQIVNDFQKGDIAEGYSVSREKKESFPLTVTSAQKNPTAFYLCASTPRRGYNQPQHFGDGTRLSIL.

V gene TRBV28 combines with J gene TRBJ2-5; no clear D. The CDR3 totals 13 residues. Germline CDR1 and CDR2: MDHEN and SYDVKM. V lost 2 bases to trimming and J lost 3 bases, with 7 bases between them. The CDR3 DNA follows: TGTGCCAGCAGTTTACCCGGAGAAGAGACCCAGTACTTC. Translated: CASSLPGEETQYF. Full variable domain (rest looked up from reference TRBV28 and TRBJ2-5): DVKVTQSSRYLVKRTGEKVFLECVQDMDHENMFWYRQDPGLGLRLIYFSYDVKMKEKGDIPEGYSVSREKKERFSLILESASTNQTSMYLCASSLPGEETQYFGPGTRLLVL.